Presented here are 5 T cell receptor beta chains from one specimen sequenced in a study of identical twins. TCRdb redid the calling of the 5' RACE reads with MiXCR, one entry per CDR3 protein. The sample holds about 250,000 distinct CDR3 sequences, about 8.5% seen once. This sample was shared with a second study, whose subject was yellow fever vaccine responses in identical twins.

The sequenced sample consisted of CD8+ T cells sorted from blood. These receptors all stem from a woman between 18 and 29 years old in good health.

A few counts support this clonotype. This chain's CDR3 is CASTLERGKETQYF. CDR3 nucleotide sequence: TGTGCCAGCACTTTAGAAAGGGGCAAAGAGACCCAGTACTTC. This chain joins TRBV7-6 and TRBJ2-5; maybe TRBD1 (5 bases). The CDR3 extends over 14 amino acids. V shed 7 bases and J shed 3 bases, with 15 bases lying between them. In germline, CDR1 is SGHVS, CDR2 FNYEAQ.

This clonotype was recorded at least ten times. The chain employs TRBV4-1 and TRBJ2-7, with D maybe TRBD2 (7 bases). Between the trimmed V and J ends, which lost 1 base and 2 bases, there was a span of 12 bases. The CDR3 has 15 amino acids. Germline CDR1 reads MGHRA; CDR2 reads YSYEKL. The CDR3 bases are TGCGCCAGCAGCCAAGCGAGCGGGGACACCTACGAGCAGTACTTC. Its protein is CASSQASGDTYEQYF.

The chain joins TRBV20-1 to TRBJ1-1, with D unclear. The germline V gene has CDR1 DFQATT and CDR2 SNEGSKA (reference sequence). V lost 1 base, J lost 1 base, and 4 bases lay in between. The CDR3 length is 12 residues. The CDR3 DNA reads as TGCAGTGCTAGAGTGGCGAACACTGAAGCTTTCTTT. It codes for CSARVANTEAFF.

This clonotype was observed many times. The V call is TRBV5-1, the J call TRBJ2-3; D gene uncertain. This CDR3 comprises 18 residues. Germline loops: CDR1 SGHRS, CDR2 YFSETQ. Trimming took off 1 base at V and 0 bases at J, with 18 bases between the two ends. In nucleotides, the CDR3 is TGCGCCAGCAGCTTGATCGATTGGGGATCTACTAGCACAGATACGCAGTATTTT. This gives the protein CASSLIDWGSTSTDTQYF.

In this sample, this clonotype turned up many times. V usage is TRBV6-6 and J usage is TRBJ2-5; the D is unclear. The length of the CDR3 is 12 residues. The V and J ends lost 6 bases and 4 bases respectively, with 9 bases between them. Germline CDR1 reads MNHNY; CDR2 reads SVGAGI (reference sequence). The CDR3 region is CASSLVLETQYF. The DNA for the CDR3 is TGTGCCAGCAGCTTAGTTCTAGAGACCCAGTACTTC.